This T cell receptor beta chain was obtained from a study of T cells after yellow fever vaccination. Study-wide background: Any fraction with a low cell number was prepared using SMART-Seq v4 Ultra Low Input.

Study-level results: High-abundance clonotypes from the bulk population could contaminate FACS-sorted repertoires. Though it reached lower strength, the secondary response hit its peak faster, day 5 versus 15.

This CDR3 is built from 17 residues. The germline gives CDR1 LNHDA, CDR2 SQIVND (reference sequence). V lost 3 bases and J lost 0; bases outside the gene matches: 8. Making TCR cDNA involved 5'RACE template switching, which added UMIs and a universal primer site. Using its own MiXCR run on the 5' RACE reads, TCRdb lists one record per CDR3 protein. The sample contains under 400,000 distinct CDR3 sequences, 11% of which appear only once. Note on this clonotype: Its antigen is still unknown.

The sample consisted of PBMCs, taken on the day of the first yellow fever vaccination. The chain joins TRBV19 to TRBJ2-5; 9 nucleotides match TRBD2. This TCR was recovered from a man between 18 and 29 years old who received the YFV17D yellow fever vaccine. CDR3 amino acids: CASSIQRGAPNQETQYF. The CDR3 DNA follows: TGTGCCAGTAGTATCCAGCGGGGGGCACCGAACCAAGAGACCCAGTACTTC.